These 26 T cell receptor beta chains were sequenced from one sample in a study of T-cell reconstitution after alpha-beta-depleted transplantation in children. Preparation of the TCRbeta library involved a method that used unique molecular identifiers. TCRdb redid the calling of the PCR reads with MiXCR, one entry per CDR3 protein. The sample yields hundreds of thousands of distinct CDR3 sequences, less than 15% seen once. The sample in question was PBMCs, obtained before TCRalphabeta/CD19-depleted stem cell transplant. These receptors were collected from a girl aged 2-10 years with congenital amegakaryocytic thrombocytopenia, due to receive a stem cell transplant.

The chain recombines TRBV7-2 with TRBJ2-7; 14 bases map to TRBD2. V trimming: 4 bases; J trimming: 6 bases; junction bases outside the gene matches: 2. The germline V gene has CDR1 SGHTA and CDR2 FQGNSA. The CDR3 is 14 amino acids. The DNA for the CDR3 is TGTGCCAGCAGCTCCGGGACTAGCGGGAGCGAGCAGTACTTC. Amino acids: CASSSGTSGSEQYF.

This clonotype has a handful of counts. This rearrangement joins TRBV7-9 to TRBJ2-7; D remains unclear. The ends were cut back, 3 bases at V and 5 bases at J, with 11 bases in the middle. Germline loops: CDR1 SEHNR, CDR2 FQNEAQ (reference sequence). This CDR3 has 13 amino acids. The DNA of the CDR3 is TGTGCCAGCAGCTTCGACTGGGCCCACGAGCAGTACTTC. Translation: CASSFDWAHEQYF.

CDR3 in amino acids: CSAETSATYEQYF. CDR3 bases: TGCAGTGCTGAGACTAGCGCTACCTACGAGCAGTACTTC. The chain carries TRBV20-1 and TRBJ2-7, with 8 bases fitting TRBD2. Losses at the gene ends were 5 bases for V and 2 bases for J; bases not matched to a gene: 5. CDR3 size: 13 residues. Germline V gene data show CDR1 as DFQATT and CDR2 as SNEGSKA (reference sequence).

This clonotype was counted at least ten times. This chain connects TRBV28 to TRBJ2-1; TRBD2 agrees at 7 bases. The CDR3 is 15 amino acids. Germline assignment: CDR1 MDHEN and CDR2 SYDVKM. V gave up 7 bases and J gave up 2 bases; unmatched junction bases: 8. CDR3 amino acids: CASTVGGSAYNEQFF. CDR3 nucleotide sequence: TGTGCCAGCACCGTGGGGGGGAGCGCCTACAATGAGCAGTTCTTC.

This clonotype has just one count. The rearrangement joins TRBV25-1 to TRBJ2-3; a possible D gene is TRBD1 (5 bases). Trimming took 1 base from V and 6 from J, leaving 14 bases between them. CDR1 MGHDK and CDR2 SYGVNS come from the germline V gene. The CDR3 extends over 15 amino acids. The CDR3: CASSESYRPLDTQYF. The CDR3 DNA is TGTGCCAGCAGTGAATCCTACAGGCCCCTGGATACGCAGTATTTT.

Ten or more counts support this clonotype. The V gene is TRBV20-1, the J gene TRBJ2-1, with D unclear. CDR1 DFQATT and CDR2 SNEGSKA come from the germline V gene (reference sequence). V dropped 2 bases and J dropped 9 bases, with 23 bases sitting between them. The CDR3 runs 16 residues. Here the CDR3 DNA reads TGCAGTGCTAGAAGCCGCAAGGATCTTATTGGCAGTGAGCAGTTCTTC. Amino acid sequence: CSARSRKDLIGSEQFF.

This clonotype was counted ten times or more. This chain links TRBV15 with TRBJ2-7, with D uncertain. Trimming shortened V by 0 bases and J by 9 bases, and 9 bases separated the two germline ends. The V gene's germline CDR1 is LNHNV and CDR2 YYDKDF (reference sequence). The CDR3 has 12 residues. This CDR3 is CATSRDGWGQYF. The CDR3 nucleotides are TGTGCCACCAGCAGAGATGGGTGGGGGCAGTACTTC.

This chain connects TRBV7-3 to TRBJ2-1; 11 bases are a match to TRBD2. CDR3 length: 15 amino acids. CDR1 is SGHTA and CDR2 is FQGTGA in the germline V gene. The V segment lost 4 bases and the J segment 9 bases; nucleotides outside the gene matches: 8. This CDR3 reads CASSSIAGGTFEQFF. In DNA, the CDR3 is TGTGCCAGCAGCTCCATAGCGGGAGGGACCTTTGAGCAGTTCTTC.

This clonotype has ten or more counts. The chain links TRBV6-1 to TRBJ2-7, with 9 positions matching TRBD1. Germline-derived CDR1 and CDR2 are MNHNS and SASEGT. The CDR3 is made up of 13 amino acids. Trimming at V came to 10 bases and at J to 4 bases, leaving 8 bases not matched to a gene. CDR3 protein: CATPGTGFYEQYF. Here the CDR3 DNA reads TGTGCCACACCCGGGACAGGGTTTTACGAGCAGTACTTC.

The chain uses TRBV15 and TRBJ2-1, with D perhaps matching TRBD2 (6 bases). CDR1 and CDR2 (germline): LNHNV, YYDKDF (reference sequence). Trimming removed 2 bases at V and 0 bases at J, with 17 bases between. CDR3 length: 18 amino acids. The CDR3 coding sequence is TGTGCCACCAGCAGACCTGGGCGGGGACTGGACTCCTACAATGAGCAGTTCTTC. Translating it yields CATSRPGRGLDSYNEQFF.

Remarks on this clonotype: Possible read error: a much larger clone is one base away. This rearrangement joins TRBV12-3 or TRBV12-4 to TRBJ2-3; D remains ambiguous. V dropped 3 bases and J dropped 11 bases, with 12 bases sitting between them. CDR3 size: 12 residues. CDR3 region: CASSLLEQQQYF. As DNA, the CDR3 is TGTGCCAGCAGTTTGTTGGAACAGCAGCAGTATTTT.

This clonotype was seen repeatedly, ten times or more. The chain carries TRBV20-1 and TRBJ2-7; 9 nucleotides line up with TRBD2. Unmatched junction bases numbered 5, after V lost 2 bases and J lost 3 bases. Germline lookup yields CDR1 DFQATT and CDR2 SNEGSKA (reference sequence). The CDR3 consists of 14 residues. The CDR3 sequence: CSARRPSGNYEQYF. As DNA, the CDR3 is TGCAGTGCTAGAAGGCCTAGCGGGAACTACGAGCAGTACTTC.

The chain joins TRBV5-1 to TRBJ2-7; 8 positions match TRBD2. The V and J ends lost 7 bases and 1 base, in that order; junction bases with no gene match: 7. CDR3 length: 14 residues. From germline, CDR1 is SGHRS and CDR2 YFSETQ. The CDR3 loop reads CASGLAGASYEQYF. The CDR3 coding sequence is TGCGCCAGCGGACTAGCCGGGGCTTCCTACGAGCAGTACTTC.

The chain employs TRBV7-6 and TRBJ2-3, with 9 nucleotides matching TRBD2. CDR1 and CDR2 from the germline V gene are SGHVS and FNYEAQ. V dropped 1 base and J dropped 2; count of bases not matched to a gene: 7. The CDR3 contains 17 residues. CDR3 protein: CASSLGASGTNTDTQYF. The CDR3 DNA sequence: TGTGCCAGCAGCTTAGGGGCTAGCGGGACTAACACAGATACGCAGTATTTT.

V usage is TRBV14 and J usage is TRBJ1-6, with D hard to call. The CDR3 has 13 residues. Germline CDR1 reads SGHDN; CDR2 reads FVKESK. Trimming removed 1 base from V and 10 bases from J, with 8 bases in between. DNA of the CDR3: TGTGCCAGCAGCCAAGGGTATCTGTCACCCCTCCACTTT. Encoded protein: CASSQGYLSPLHF. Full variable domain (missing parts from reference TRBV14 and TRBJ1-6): EAGVTQFPSHSVIEKGQTVTLRCDPISGHDNLYWYRRVMGKEIKFLLHFVKESKQDESGMPNNRFLAERTGGTYSTLKVQPAELEDSGVYFCASSQGYLSPLHFGNGTRLTVT.

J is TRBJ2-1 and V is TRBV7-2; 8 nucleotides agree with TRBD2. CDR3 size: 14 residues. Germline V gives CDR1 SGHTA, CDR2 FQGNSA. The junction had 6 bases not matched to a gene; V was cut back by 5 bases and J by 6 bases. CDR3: CASSPAGGVNEQFF. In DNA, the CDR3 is TGTGCCAGCAGCCCCGCCGGGGGGGTCAATGAGCAGTTCTTC. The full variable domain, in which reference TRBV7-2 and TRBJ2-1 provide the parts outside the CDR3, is GAGVSQSPSNKVTEKGKDVELRCDPISGHTALYWYRQSLGQGLEFLIYFQGNSAPDKSGLPSDRFSAERTGGSVSTLTIQRTQQEDSAVYLCASSPAGGVNEQFFGPGTRLTVL.

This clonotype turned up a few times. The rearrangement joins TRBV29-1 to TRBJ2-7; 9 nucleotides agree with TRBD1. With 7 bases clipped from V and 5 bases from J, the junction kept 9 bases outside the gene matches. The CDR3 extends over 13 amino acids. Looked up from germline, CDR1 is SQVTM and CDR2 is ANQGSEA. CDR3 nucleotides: TGCAGCGGGGGGACAGGGACGGGAAACGAGCAGTACTTC. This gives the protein CSGGTGTGNEQYF.

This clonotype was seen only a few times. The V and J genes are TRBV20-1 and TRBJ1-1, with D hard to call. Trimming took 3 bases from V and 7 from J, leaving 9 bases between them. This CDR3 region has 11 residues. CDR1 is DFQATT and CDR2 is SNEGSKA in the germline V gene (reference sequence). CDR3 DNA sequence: TGCAGTGCTAGTGACCTAGATGAAGCTTTCTTT. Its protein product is CSASDLDEAFF.

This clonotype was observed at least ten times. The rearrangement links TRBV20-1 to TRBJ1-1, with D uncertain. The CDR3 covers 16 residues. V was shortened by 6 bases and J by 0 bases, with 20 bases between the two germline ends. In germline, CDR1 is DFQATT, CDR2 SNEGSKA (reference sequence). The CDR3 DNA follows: TGCAGTGCCTCCGCTGCGGGGAAGGATTTGAACACTGAAGCTTTCTTT. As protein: CSASAAGKDLNTEAFF.

The DNA for the CDR3 is TGTGCCAGCAGCTTTGGGATCCCCCTCAATGAGCAGTTCTTC. Translation gives CASSFGIPLNEQFF. The chain uses TRBV5-6 and TRBJ2-1; D is unresolved. The CDR3 covers 14 residues. Germline V lookup: CDR1 SGHDT, CDR2 YYEEEE. V shed 2 bases and J shed 6 bases, with 12 bases lying between them.

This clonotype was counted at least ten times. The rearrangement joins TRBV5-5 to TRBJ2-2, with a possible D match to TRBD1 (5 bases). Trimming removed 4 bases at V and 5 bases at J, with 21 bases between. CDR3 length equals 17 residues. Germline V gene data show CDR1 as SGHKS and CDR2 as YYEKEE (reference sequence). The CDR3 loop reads CASSVGPDRIKTGELFF. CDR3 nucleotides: TGTGCCAGCAGCGTGGGCCCAGACAGAATCAAAACCGGGGAGCTGTTTTTT.

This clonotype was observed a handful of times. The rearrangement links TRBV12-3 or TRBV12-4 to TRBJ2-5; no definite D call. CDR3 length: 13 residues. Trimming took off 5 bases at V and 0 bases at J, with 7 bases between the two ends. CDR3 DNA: TGTGCCAGCAGTCACGGGTACCAAGAGACCCAGTACTTC. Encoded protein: CASSHGYQETQYF.

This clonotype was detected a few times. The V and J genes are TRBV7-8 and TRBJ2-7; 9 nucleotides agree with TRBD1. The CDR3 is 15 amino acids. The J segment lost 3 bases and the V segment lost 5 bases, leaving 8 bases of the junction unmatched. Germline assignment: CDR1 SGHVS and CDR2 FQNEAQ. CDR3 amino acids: CASSPGTGWNYEQYF. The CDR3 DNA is TGTGCCAGCAGCCCGGGGACAGGGTGGAACTACGAGCAGTACTTC.

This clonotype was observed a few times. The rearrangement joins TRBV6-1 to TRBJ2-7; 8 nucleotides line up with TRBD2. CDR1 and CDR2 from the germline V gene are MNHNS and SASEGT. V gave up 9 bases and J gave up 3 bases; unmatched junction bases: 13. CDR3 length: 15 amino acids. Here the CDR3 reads CASPPPGGRIYEQYF. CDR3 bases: TGTGCCAGTCCTCCGCCCGGCGGGAGGATCTACGAGCAGTACTTC.

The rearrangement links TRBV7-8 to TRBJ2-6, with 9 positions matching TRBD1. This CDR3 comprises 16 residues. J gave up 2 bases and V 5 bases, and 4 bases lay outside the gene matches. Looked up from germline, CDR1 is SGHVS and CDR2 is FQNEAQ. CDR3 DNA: TGTGCCAGCAGCGTTACAGGGGGCGCTGGGGCCAACGTCCTGACTTTC. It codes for CASSVTGGAGANVLTF.

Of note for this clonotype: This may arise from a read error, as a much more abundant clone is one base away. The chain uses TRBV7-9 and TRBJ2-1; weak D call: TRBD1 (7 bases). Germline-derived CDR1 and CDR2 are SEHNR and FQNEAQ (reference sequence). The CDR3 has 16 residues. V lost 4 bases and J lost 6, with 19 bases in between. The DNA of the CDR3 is TGTGCCAGCAGCTGGCAGGGGGGCGTCTTCCCCAATGAGCAGTTCTTC. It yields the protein CASSWQGGVFPNEQFF.